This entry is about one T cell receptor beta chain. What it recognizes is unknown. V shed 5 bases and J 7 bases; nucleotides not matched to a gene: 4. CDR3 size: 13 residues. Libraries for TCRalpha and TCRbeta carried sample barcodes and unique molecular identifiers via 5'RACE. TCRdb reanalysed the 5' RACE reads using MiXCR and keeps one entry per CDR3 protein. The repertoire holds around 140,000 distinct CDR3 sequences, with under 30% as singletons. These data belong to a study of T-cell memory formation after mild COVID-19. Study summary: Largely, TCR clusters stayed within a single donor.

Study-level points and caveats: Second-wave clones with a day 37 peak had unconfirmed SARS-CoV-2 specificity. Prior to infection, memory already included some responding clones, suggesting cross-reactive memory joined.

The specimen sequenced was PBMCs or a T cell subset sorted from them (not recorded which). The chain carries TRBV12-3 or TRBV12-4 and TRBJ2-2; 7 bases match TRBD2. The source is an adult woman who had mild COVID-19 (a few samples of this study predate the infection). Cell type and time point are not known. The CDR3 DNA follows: TGTGCCAGCAGTGGGACTACCGGCGGGGAGCTGTTTTTT. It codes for CASSGTTGGELFF.